The T cell receptor beta chain under discussion was sequenced for a study of tumor-infiltrating lymphocytes in oesophageal squamous cell carcinoma. TCRdb called the PCR reads again in MiXCR, with one record for every CDR3 protein. The table lists around 12,000 distinct CDR3 sequences, under 70% of them singletons. CDR3 length: 16 residues. V lost 4 bases to trimming and J lost 3 bases; unmatched junction nucleotides: 7. The sample was esophageal tumor tissue. The J gene is TRBJ2-3, the V gene TRBV12-3 or TRBV12-4; TRBD1 matches 10 bases. The TCR was taken from a female donor with esophageal squamous cell carcinoma. The CDR3, as DNA: TGTGCCAGCAGTTCCCGGGACAGGGGAGTTACAGATACGCAGTATTTT. Translating gives CASSSRDRGVTDTQYF.